These 9 T cell receptor beta chains were sequenced from one sample in a study of T cell clonality in common variable immunodeficiency. Profiled with immunoSEQ multiplex PCR; TCRdb holds only in-frame clones, not every one. In total the sample includes 50,000 to 70,000 clones, none of them seen once. Sequenced: peripheral blood mononuclear cells. Every receptor here comes from a person between 18 and 75 years old in good health.

In this sample, this clone turned up many times. The missing CDR3 end, 3 residues past where the read stops, is filled in from the germline J gene. This sequence joins TRBV5-1 and TRBJ2-6; weak D call: TRBD1 (5 bases). Trimming shortened V by 7 bases and J by 4 bases, and 18 bases separated the two germline ends. The CDR3 consists of 16 residues. Germline V gene sequence: CDR1 SGHRS, CDR2 YFSETQ. CDR3 sequence: CASPPGAGPGANVLTF. CDR3 bases read: TGCGCCAGCCCCCCCGGAGCAGGGCCAGGGGCCAACGTC.

At least ten counts were recorded for this clone. The read falls 3 residues short of the CDR3 end, and the missing part is taken from the germline J gene. This chain connects TRBV7-2 to TRBJ1-6; D might be TRBD1 (6 bases). Germline values: CDR1 SGHTA, CDR2 FQGNSA. There are 14 residues in the CDR3. V gave up 6 bases and J gave up 10 bases, with 16 bases separating them. The CDR3 bases that were read are TGTGCCAGCAGTCAACAGGGAGTGCGCTCACCC. As protein: CASSQQGVRSP. The entire CDR3 protein is CASSQQGVRSPLHF.

This clone occurred many times. The read gets to within 3 residues of the CDR3 end, and the germline J gene fills in the rest. The chain has TRBV19 and TRBJ2-7; no reliable D call. CDR3 length: 13 residues. V gave up 6 bases and J gave up 0 bases, with 9 bases separating them. The germline gives CDR1 LNHDA, CDR2 SQIVND (reference sequence). The CDR3 reads CASSPSGSYEQYF. The CDR3 DNA, read in part, is TGTGCCAGTAGCCCCTCGGGCTCCTACGAG.

This clone was counted at least ten times. The read terminates 3 residues ahead of where the CDR3 ends, so the germline J gene completes it. The chain carries TRBV14 and TRBJ1-3; no firm D call. Trimming stripped 3 bases from V and 2 bases from J, with 14 bases between. Per germline, CDR1 SGHDN and CDR2 FVKESK. The CDR3 totals 16 residues. The CDR3 here is CASSHLPPMTGNTIYF. The DNA read from the CDR3 is TGTGCCAGCAGCCACCTACCGCCGATGACTGGAAACACC.

This clone came up many times. The read ends 3 residues shy of where the CDR3 ends; the end is completed using the germline J gene. This rearrangement joins TRBV20-1 to TRBJ2-5; D uncertain. The length of the CDR3 is 12 residues. The V gene lost 3 bases and the J gene lost 2 bases, with 7 bases spanning the gap. The germline V gene has CDR1 DFQATT and CDR2 SNEGSKA (reference sequence). CDR3 loop: CSARGQQETQYF. The sequenced CDR3 bases are TGCAGTGCTAGGGGCCAACAAGAGACC.

This clone was picked up many times. Read coverage stops 3 residues before the CDR3 terminus; the germline J gene supplies the remainder. The genes are TRBV18 and TRBJ2-2; D is perhaps TRBD1 (6 bases). The CDR3 is 11 residues long. The germline V and J ends were trimmed by 9 bases and 9 bases, with 11 bases remaining between them. The germline CDR1 and CDR2 sequences are KGHSH and LQKENI. The CDR3 sequence: CASRQERELFF. The part of the CDR3 DNA that was read is TGTGCCAGTCGACAGGAAAGGGAG. The whole variable domain, remainder taken from reference TRBV18 and TRBJ2-2, is NAGVMQNPRHLVRRRGQEARLRCSPMKGHSHVYWYRQLPEEGLKFMVYLQKENIIDESGMPKERFSAEFPKEGPSILRIQQVVRGDSAAYFCASRQERELFFGEGSRLTVL.

This clone was observed many times. The read ends 3 residues shy of where the CDR3 ends; the end is completed using the germline J gene. The rearrangement uses TRBV5-1 and TRBJ1-1; 7 bases fit TRBD1. Germline loops: CDR1 SGHRS, CDR2 YFSETQ. Germline trimming cut 3 bases from V and 1 base from J; bases unmatched to any gene: 3. The CDR3 is made up of 14 amino acids. The CDR3 sequence is CASSWTGPNTEAFF. CDR3 DNA, as far as it was read: TGCGCCAGCAGCTGGACAGGTCCGAACACTGAA.

This clone was seen ten or more times. The read ends 3 residues early relative to the CDR3; the germline J gene fills the gap. V and J are TRBV5-1 and TRBJ2-3; D unresolved. The CDR3 covers 15 residues. The V gene's germline CDR1 is SGHRS and CDR2 YFSETQ. CDR3 DNA, as far as it was read: TGCGCCAGCAGCTTGGAAGTGCCTACTCAAGAGACG. Amino acids: CASSLEVPTQET. The CDR3 in full is CASSLEVPTQETQYF.

This clone came up many times. The CDR3 extends 3 residues past the end of the read, so its final part is completed from the germline J gene. The chain has TRBV5-1 and TRBJ2-1; 8 nucleotides line up with TRBD1. Per germline, CDR1 SGHRS and CDR2 YFSETQ. This CDR3 is built from 15 residues. Trimming cost V 0 bases and J 2 bases; bases outside gene matches: 1. The CDR3 bases that were read are TGCGCCAGCAGCTTGGGGGACAGGACCTACAATGAG. Protein product: CASSLGDRTYNE. The whole CDR3 reads CASSLGDRTYNEQFF.